Presented here are 13 T cell receptor beta chains from one specimen sequenced in a study of T-cell reconstitution after alpha-beta-depleted transplantation in children. Unique molecular identifiers featured in how the TCRbeta library was prepared. TCRdb reprocessed the PCR reads with MiXCR, giving one entry per CDR3 protein. The repertoire has about 200,000 distinct CDR3 sequences, about 15% of them found once; the top ten carry around two fifths. Sequences were derived from PBMCs, mostly from graft donor cells, sampled 360 days after TCRalphabeta/CD19-depleted stem cell transplant. The receptors were gathered from a male patient aged 2-10 years who had a stem cell transplant for acute lymphoblastic leukemia, so the T cells may come from the graft donor.

The table lists this clonotype with many counts. V and J are TRBV5-1 and TRBJ2-1; no clear D gene. CDR3 size: 14 residues. V was clipped by 2 bases and J by 8 bases, with 14 bases between them. Germline CDR1 SGHRS, CDR2 YFSETQ. CDR3 DNA: TGCGCCAGCAGCTTTTCAGTACCTCGGGATGAGCAGTTCTTC. Its translation: CASSFSVPRDEQFF.

Ten or more counts support this clonotype. This rearrangement joins TRBV7-3 to TRBJ2-2, with TRBD1 identical over 10 bases. The V and J ends lost 6 bases and 0 bases, in that order; junction bases with no gene match: 7. In germline, CDR1 is SGHTA, CDR2 FQGTGA. The CDR3 covers 17 residues. The CDR3 coding sequence is TGTGCCAGCAGACGGACAGGGGGTTTCGCGAACACCGGGGAGCTGTTTTTT. This sequence encodes CASRRTGGFANTGELFF.

The J gene is TRBJ1-6, the V gene TRBV15; no reliable D call. V lost 2 bases, J lost 1 base, and 12 bases lay in between. The CDR3 contains 17 residues. The V gene's germline CDR1 is LNHNV and CDR2 YYDKDF (reference sequence). The CDR3 DNA follows: TGTGCCACCAGCAGAAATCAGCGGGGTTCCTATAATTCACCCCTCCACTTT. Protein sequence: CATSRNQRGSYNSPLHF.

The rearrangement links TRBV5-1 to TRBJ2-3; 7 positions match TRBD1. The CDR3 loop spans 16 amino acids. Per the germline V gene, CDR1 is SGHRS and CDR2 is YFSETQ. Trimming cost V 2 bases and J 0 bases; bases outside gene matches: 6. Here the CDR3 DNA reads TGCGCCAGCAGCTTAGCTGGACAGGCTAGCACAGATACGCAGTATTTT. It is translated as CASSLAGQASTDTQYF.

This clonotype was counted between two and nine times. The CDR3 here is CASSSEGQGQPQHF. CDR3 nucleotide sequence: TGCGCCAGCAGCTCTGAGGGGCAGGGTCAGCCCCAGCATTTT. The rearrangement links TRBV5-1 to TRBJ1-5; maybe TRBD1 (5 bases). The germline gives CDR1 SGHRS, CDR2 YFSETQ. The V gene lost 3 bases and the J gene lost 6 bases, with 13 bases spanning the gap. The CDR3 runs to 14 residues.

This clonotype was found many times. The chain links TRBV27 to TRBJ2-7, with D hard to call. The germline V gene has CDR1 MNHEY and CDR2 SMNVEV (reference sequence). Trimming shortened V by 5 bases and J by 6 bases, and 20 bases separated the two germline ends. This CDR3 contains 15 residues. The CDR3: CASSPTPGKVGEQYF. In nucleotides, the CDR3 is TGTGCCAGCAGTCCTACCCCCGGAAAAGTTGGCGAGCAGTACTTC.

This chain uses TRBV20-1 with TRBJ2-1; D is undetermined. CDR1 and CDR2 (germline): DFQATT, SNEGSKA (reference sequence). There are 14 residues in the CDR3. Trimming pared 6 bases from V and 7 bases from J, leaving 19 bases between. The CDR3 is CSAPSVRTGNEQFF. In DNA form, the CDR3 reads TGCAGTGCCCCCTCGGTCAGGACGGGTAATGAGCAGTTCTTC.

In this sample, this clonotype turned up a few times. The V call is TRBV11-1, the J call TRBJ1-5; D might be TRBD1 (5 bases). The CDR3 length is 17 residues. Germline V gene data show CDR1 as SGHAT and CDR2 as FQDESV (reference sequence). Trimming shortened V by 4 bases and J by 0 bases, and 16 bases separated the two germline ends. The CDR3 nucleotides are TGTGCCAGCAGCTGGGGCCCGTATAACTATAGCAATCAGCCCCAGCATTTT. Its translation: CASSWGPYNYSNQPQHF.

This clonotype has more than one count but fewer than ten. The CDR3 sequence: CSARPTVSYEQYF. Here the CDR3 DNA reads TGCAGTGCTAGACCGACAGTCTCCTACGAGCAGTACTTC. J is TRBJ2-7 and V is TRBV20-1, with D perhaps TRBD1 (5 bases). Germline CDR1 and CDR2: DFQATT and SNEGSKA (reference sequence). Trimming shortened V by 2 bases and J by 0 bases, and 8 bases separated the two germline ends. This CDR3 region has 13 residues.

This clonotype was detected a few times. The V and J genes are TRBV11-2 and TRBJ2-7, with 7 bases identical to TRBD2. CDR1 and CDR2 (germline): SGHAT, FQNNGV. The CDR3 is 19 amino acids. Losses at the gene ends were 4 bases for V and 4 bases for J; bases not matched to a gene: 22. The CDR3 bases are TGTGCCAGCAGCTGCCGGGATCAAGAGAGGGGAGGGAGCCCGTACGAGCAGTACTTC. It codes for CASSCRDQERGGSPYEQYF.

This sequence joins TRBV20-1 and TRBJ2-7; D ambiguous. From germline, CDR1 is DFQATT and CDR2 SNEGSKA (reference sequence). CDR3 size: 14 residues. Trimming removed 0 bases from V and 0 bases from J, with 9 bases in between. CDR3 nucleotide sequence: TGCAGTGCTAGAGATCCAGGCAACTCCTACGAGCAGTACTTC. Translating it yields CSARDPGNSYEQYF.

This clonotype occurred a few times. CDR3 nucleotide sequence: TGTGCCAGCAGTAGACCGGGACAGGGTACCTACGAGCAGTACTTC. This gives the protein CASSRPGQGTYEQYF. The chain couples TRBV27 to TRBJ2-7; 9 nucleotides align to TRBD1. J was trimmed by 2 bases and V by 5 bases; bases with no gene match: 7. Germline assignment: CDR1 MNHEY and CDR2 SMNVEV (reference sequence). The CDR3 is made up of 15 amino acids.

This clonotype was seen more than once but under ten times. The chain couples TRBV27 to TRBJ2-1; D ambiguous. Trimming pared 3 bases from V and 4 bases from J, leaving 10 bases between. Germline CDR1 MNHEY, CDR2 SMNVEV (reference sequence). The CDR3 has 14 residues. The CDR3 is CASSFRWRYNEQFF. In DNA form, the CDR3 reads TGTGCCAGCAGTTTTAGGTGGCGATACAATGAGCAGTTCTTC.